Shown below are 14 T cell receptor beta chains from a single sample sequenced in a study of shared clonotypes between healthy human individuals. Only in-frame clones appear in the TCRdb table, and some are missing; sequencing was by immunoSEQ multiplex PCR. The table has fewer than 2.5 million clones, 80% to 95% seen once. Input material: naive CD4+ T cells from PBMCs. Specified subset: CD45RA+ positively selected. These receptors were obtained from a man aged 18 to 35 in good health. Some clones in this sample may be carry-over from other donors' samples.

As for this clone: Different DNA sequences within this sample yield the same CDR3. The chain uses TRBV7-6 and TRBJ2-3; D unclear. Trimming took off 5 bases at V and 2 bases at J, with 5 bases between the two ends. CDR1 SGHVS and CDR2 FNYEAQ come from the germline V gene. The CDR3 loop spans 12 amino acids. The CDR3 nucleotides are TGTGCCAGCAGCCCCAACACAGATACGCAGTATTTT. Encoded protein: CASSPNTDTQYF. The complete variable domain, with remaining parts taken from reference TRBV7-6 and TRBJ2-3, reads GAGVSQSPRYKVTKRGQDVALRCDPISGHVSLYWYRQALGQGPEFLTYFNYEAQQDKSGLPNDRFSAERPEGSISTLTIQRTEQRDSAMYRCASSPNTDTQYFGPGTRLTVL.

This clone came up a few times. The rearrangement links TRBV14 to TRBJ1-4; D remains ambiguous. V was pared by 1 base and J by 7 bases, with 10 bases between. Germline V gene data show CDR1 as SGHDN and CDR2 as FVKESK. CDR3 length: 14 amino acids. This CDR3 is CASSQVGLGEKLFF. The CDR3 DNA follows: TGTGCCAGCAGCCAAGTGGGCTTGGGTGAAAAACTGTTTTTT.

The chain recombines TRBV11-2 with TRBJ2-6; possible D gene TRBD1, 6 bases. Per the germline V gene, CDR1 is SGHAT and CDR2 is FQNNGV. Trimming left V 1 base short and J 3 bases short, with 7 bases between. The CDR3 totals 15 residues. The CDR3 sequence is CASSLGGLGANVLTF. CDR3 DNA: TGTGCCAGCAGCTTAGGGGGGCTTGGGGCCAACGTCCTGACTTTC.

This chain's CDR3 is CASRTSPNRGDTQYF. The CDR3 DNA is TGTGCCAGCCGGACTAGCCCTAACCGGGGAGATACGCAGTATTTT. This chain links TRBV6-1 with TRBJ2-3; 8 bases are shared with TRBD2. Looked up from germline, CDR1 is MNHNS and CDR2 is SASEGT. The CDR3 is 15 amino acids. V lost 8 bases, J lost 5 bases, and 12 bases stayed unmatched.

CDR3 in DNA: TGTGCCAGCAGGAGACAGGCCCAAGAGACCCAGTACTTC. This encodes CASRRQAQETQYF. The V gene is TRBV6-1, the J gene TRBJ2-5; the D gene is possibly TRBD1 (6 bases). Germline loops: CDR1 MNHNS, CDR2 SASEGT. V was cut by 6 bases and J by 1 base, with 9 bases left in between. This CDR3 spans 13 amino acids.

The V call is TRBV27, the J call TRBJ2-1, with 9 positions matching TRBD2. The CDR3 length is 13 residues. V gave up 3 bases and J gave up 14 bases; unmatched junction bases: 8. Germline V gene sequence: CDR1 MNHEY, CDR2 SMNVEV (reference sequence). CDR3 nucleotides: TGTGCCAGCAGTTTTAGATTTGCGGGAGGGGAGTTCTTC. Translation: CASSFRFAGGEFF.

The chain carries TRBV27 and TRBJ1-2; no reliable D call. V shed 5 bases and J shed 0 bases, with 10 bases lying between them. This CDR3 has 14 residues. Germline V gene sequence: CDR1 MNHEY, CDR2 SMNVEV (reference sequence). CDR3 protein: CASSRQYANYGYTF. The CDR3 DNA reads as TGTGCCAGCAGTCGACAATATGCTAACTATGGCTACACCTTC.

The chain links TRBV20-1 to TRBJ1-5; D gene unclear. This CDR3 region has 11 residues. Trimming left V 3 bases short and J 11 bases short, with 11 bases between. Germline V gene sequence: CDR1 DFQATT, CDR2 SNEGSKA (reference sequence). The CDR3 sequence: CSARVGGSQHF. CDR3 bases: TGCAGTGCTAGGGTCGGAGGGTCCCAGCATTTT.

The chain has TRBV2 and TRBJ2-7; 10 bases line up with TRBD2. Germline trimming cut 2 bases from V and 0 bases from J; bases unmatched to any gene: 4. Germline CDR1 reads SNHLY; CDR2 reads FYNNEI. There are 16 residues in the CDR3. The CDR3 DNA reads as TGTGCCAGCAGTGAAATTCTAGCGGGGGACTCCTACGAGCAGTACTTC. This translates into CASSEILAGDSYEQYF.

The gene calls are TRBV7-9 and TRBJ2-6; 7 nucleotides align to TRBD1. CDR1 and CDR2 (germline): SEHNR, FQNEAQ (reference sequence). This CDR3 region has 16 residues. The trim removed 2 bases at V and 2 bases at J, leaving 3 bases unmatched. The CDR3 DNA reads as TGTGCCAGCAGCTTATTGACAGGGACTGGGGCCAACGTCCTGACTTTC. Translated: CASSLLTGTGANVLTF. Variable domain in full (rest from reference TRBV7-9 and TRBJ2-6): DTGVSQNPRHKITKRGQNVTFRCDPISEHNRLYWYRQTLGQGPEFLTYFQNEAQLEKSRLLSDRFSAERPKGSFSTLEIQRTEQGDSAMYLCASSLLTGTGANVLTFGAGSRLTVL.

V and J are TRBV27 and TRBJ1-1; D unclear. V was clipped by 3 bases and J by 3 bases, with 11 bases between them. From germline, CDR1 is MNHEY and CDR2 SMNVEV (reference sequence). The CDR3 is 14 residues long. CDR3 DNA: TGTGCCAGCAGTTTCTTCTACGGGTACACTGAAGCTTTCTTT. Translated: CASSFFYGYTEAFF.

The rearrangement uses TRBV5-1 and TRBJ2-5; 10 bases are shared with TRBD2. The trim removed 1 base at V and 4 bases at J, leaving 7 bases unmatched. This CDR3 region has 16 residues. Germline-derived CDR1 and CDR2 are SGHRS and YFSETQ. In DNA form, the CDR3 reads TGCGCCAGCAGCTTGCTCGCTAGCGGGAGAAGAGAGACCCAGTACTTC. It translates to CASSLLASGRRETQYF.

The chain links TRBV18 to TRBJ2-7; D is possibly TRBD1 (6 bases). The CDR3 contains 16 residues. CDR1 and CDR2 (germline): KGHSH, LQKENI. The V end was cut by 2 bases, the J end by 4 bases, with 18 bases between. CDR3 residues: CASSPGYVRDKYEQYF. The DNA for the CDR3 is TGTGCCAGCTCACCAGGATATGTCCGGGACAAGTACGAGCAGTACTTC. Full variable domain (outside the CDR3, taken from reference TRBV18 and TRBJ2-7): NAGVMQNPRHLVRRRGQEARLRCSPMKGHSHVYWYRQLPEEGLKFMVYLQKENIIDESGMPKERFSAEFPKEGPSILRIQQVVRGDSAAYFCASSPGYVRDKYEQYFGPGTRLTVT.

The chain uses TRBV18 and TRBJ2-3; tentatively, D is TRBD1 (5 bases). Deletions cut 0 bases from V and 2 bases from J, with 6 bases between. The CDR3 extends over 14 amino acids. Germline-derived CDR1 and CDR2 are KGHSH and LQKENI. CDR3 protein: CASSPPRDTDTQYF. The CDR3 DNA reads TGTGCCAGCTCACCACCCAGGGACACAGATACGCAGTATTTT.